This TCR beta chain was observed in a study of blood T cell repertoires in COVID-19. Study details: T cells, B-cell-depleted T cells, or PBMCs supplied cDNA or gDNA.

In regard to this clone: Compared with germline, one end of the junction differs, possibly owing to a read error.

The protocol was immunoSEQ multiplex PCR, while the TCRdb copy is restricted to in-frame clones and leaves out a portion. The sample lists roughly 220,000 clones, 86% seen once, with over 2% in the top ten. The V gene's germline CDR1 is SGHRS and CDR2 YFSETQ. The CDR3 spans 12 residues. The TCR sequence derives from a man aged 25-45 years who had recovered from COVID-19. Sample: peripheral blood. This chain joins TRBV5-1 and TRBJ2-5; no firm D call. The CDR3 loop reads CASSLDSSELDF. The DNA for the CDR3 is TGCGCCAGCAGCCTCGACTCATCGGAGTTGGACTTC.